The T cell receptor beta chain described here comes from a study of blood T cell repertoires in COVID-19. Study overall: T cells, B-cell-depleted T cells, or PBMCs provided the cDNA or gDNA that served as material.

The length of the CDR3 is 14 residues. Per germline, CDR1 SGHRS and CDR2 YFSETQ. The V end lost 0 bases, the J end lost 4 bases, and 7 bases lay between the germline ends. As handled by the study authors: It was from reference gene primer amplification that nucleated cell counts were estimated. Only in-frame clones appear in the TCRdb table, and some are missing; sequencing was by immunoSEQ multiplex PCR. That table gives V, J and clone size, and the DNA gave D and trimming. In the table there are about 160,000 clones, roughly 90% of which are singletons. The clonotype was recovered from a woman between 45 and 60 years old who had recovered from COVID-19. The sequenced sample was PBMCs or T cells enriched from blood (not recorded which). V is TRBV5-1 and J is TRBJ1-4, with TRBD1 as a possible D gene (5 bases). The CDR3 is CASSLGQINEKLFF. The CDR3 nucleotides are TGCGCCAGCAGCTTGGGACAGATTAATGAAAAACTGTTTTTT. The variable domain in full, with the rest retrieved from reference TRBV5-1 and TRBJ1-4, is KAGVTQTPRYLIKTRGQQVTLSCSPISGHRSVSWYQQTPGQGLQFLFEYFSETQRNKGNFPGRFSGRQFSNSRSEMNVSTLELGDSALYLCASSLGQINEKLFFGSGTQLSVL.